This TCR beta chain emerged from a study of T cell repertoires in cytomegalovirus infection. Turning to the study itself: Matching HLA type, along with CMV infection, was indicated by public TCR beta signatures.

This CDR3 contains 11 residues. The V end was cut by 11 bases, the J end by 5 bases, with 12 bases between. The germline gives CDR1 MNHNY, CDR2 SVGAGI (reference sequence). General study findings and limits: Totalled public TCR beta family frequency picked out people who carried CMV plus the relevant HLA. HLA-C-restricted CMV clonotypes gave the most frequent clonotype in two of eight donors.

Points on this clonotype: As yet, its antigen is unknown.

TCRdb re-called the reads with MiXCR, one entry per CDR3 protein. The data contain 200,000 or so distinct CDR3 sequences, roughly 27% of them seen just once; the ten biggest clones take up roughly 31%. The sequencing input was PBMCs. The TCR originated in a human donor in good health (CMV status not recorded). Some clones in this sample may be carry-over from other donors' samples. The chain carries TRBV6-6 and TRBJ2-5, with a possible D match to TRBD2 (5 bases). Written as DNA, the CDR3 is TGTGCCGCGGGCAGGACGGAGACCCAGTACTTC. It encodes CAAGRTETQYF.